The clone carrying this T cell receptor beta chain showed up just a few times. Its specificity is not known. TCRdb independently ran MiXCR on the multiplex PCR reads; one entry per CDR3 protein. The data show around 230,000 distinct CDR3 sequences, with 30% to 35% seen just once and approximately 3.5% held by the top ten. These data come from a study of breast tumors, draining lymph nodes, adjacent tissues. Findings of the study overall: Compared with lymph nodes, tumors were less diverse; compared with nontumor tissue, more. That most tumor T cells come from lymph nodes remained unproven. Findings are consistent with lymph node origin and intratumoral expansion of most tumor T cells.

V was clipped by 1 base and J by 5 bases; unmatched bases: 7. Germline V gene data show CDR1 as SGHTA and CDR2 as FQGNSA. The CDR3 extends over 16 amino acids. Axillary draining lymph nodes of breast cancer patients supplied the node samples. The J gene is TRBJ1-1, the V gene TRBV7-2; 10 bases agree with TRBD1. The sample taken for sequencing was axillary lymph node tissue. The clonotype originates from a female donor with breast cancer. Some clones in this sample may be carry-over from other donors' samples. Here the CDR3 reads CASSLEMPGQGTEAFF. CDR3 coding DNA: TGTGCCAGCAGCTTAGAGATGCCGGGACAGGGGACTGAAGCTTTCTTT.